This T cell receptor beta chain was obtained from a study of cytomegalovirus exposure and HLA in healthy donors. At the level of the study: Earlier findings included more than 95 million unique TCR beta sequences obtained from some 180 million T cells. HLA-typed donors were the source of about 85 million unique TCRs held in an early data release.

13 Jbeta primers and 60 Vbeta primers were used for the PCR. This table comes from immunoSEQ multiplex PCR, and its TCRdb copy is limited to in-frame clones, with some not included. This sample yields around 130,000 clones, of which 75% to 85% are seen a single time; 1% belongs to the top ten. The study, taken as a whole, reports: Sequences of the TCR beta chain were said to predict the HLA-A and HLA-B alleles of most subjects accurately. Listed as cytomegalovirus-associated were 150 to 200 TCR beta chains.

This clone turned up a few times. Its specificity is not known. The sequenced material came from PBMCs. The receptor's source is a man aged 35-49 years in good health and CMV-seronegative.

CDR3 nucleotides: TGTGCCAGCAGTGGGGACTGGCGGGACTATGAGCAGTTCTTC. Its translation is CASSGDWRDYEQFF. V gene TRBV6-1 combines with J gene TRBJ2-1; weak D call: TRBD2 (6 bases). The CDR3 contains 14 residues. Germline-derived CDR1 and CDR2 are MNHNS and SASEGT. V lost 4 bases and J 8 bases, leaving 15 bases between the germline ends.